Below, 32 T cell receptor beta chains from the same sample are listed, as sequenced in a study of cytomegalovirus exposure and HLA in healthy donors. A multiplex PCR was run with 60 Vbeta primers and 13 Jbeta primers. The method was immunoSEQ multiplex PCR; TCRdb's version includes in-frame clones alone and lacks a portion of them. In the table there are about 130,000 clones, about 80% of which are singletons. Sequencing was done on a sample of PBMCs. The source is a man aged 25-45 years in good health and CMV-seronegative.

Only a few counts were recorded for this clone. This chain connects TRBV2 to TRBJ2-1, with D perhaps matching TRBD2 (5 bases). This CDR3 contains 16 residues. Trimming left V 0 bases short and J 5 bases short, with 14 bases between. The germline gives CDR1 SNHLY, CDR2 FYNNEI. CDR3 residues: CASSEAQASPNNEQFF. CDR3 in DNA: TGTGCCAGCAGTGAAGCTCAGGCTAGCCCCAACAATGAGCAGTTCTTC.

This clone has only a few counts. This chain joins TRBV5-6 and TRBJ1-2, with a tentative D call TRBD1 (6 bases). The germline gives CDR1 SGHDT, CDR2 YYEEEE. This CDR3 is built from 14 residues. V dropped 0 bases and J dropped 8 bases, with 14 bases sitting between them. CDR3 sequence: CASSLAGQVLGYTF. In DNA, the CDR3 is TGTGCCAGCAGCTTGGCGGGACAAGTCTTAGGCTACACCTTC. The whole variable domain, filled in from reference TRBV5-6 and TRBJ1-2, reads DAGVTQSPTHLIKTRGQQVTLRCSPKSGHDTVSWYQQALGQGPQFIFQYYEEEERQRGNFPDRFSGHQFPNYSSELNVNALLLGDSALYLCASSLAGQVLGYTFGSGTRLTVV.

The chain carries TRBV4-1 and TRBJ2-7; 9 nucleotides line up with TRBD2. The V gene's germline CDR1 is MGHRA and CDR2 YSYEKL. The length of the CDR3 is 15 residues. The V and J ends lost 1 base and 2 bases, in that order; junction bases with no gene match: 3. Here the CDR3 reads CASSQGLAGTYEQYF. DNA for the CDR3: TGCGCCAGCAGCCAAGGGCTAGCGGGAACCTACGAGCAGTACTTC.

Remarks on this clone: Additional DNA sequences in this sample encode the identical CDR3. This rearrangement joins TRBV2 to TRBJ2-7; 7 bases map to TRBD1. This CDR3 region has 15 residues. The germline CDR1 and CDR2 sequences are SNHLY and FYNNEI. V shed 8 bases, J shed 0 bases, and the junction held 10 bases outside the gene matches. The CDR3 nucleotides are TGTGCCAGCGGGCCTAGGACAGGAAGCTCCTACGAGCAGTACTTC. This sequence encodes CASGPRTGSSYEQYF.

The CDR3 coding sequence is TGCGCCAGCAGCCCCCTGGGCCGTTGGGAGACCCAGTACTTC. The encoded protein is CASSPLGRWETQYF. The genes are TRBV4-1 and TRBJ2-5; unclear D gene. This CDR3 has 14 residues. The germline CDR1 and CDR2 sequences are MGHRA and YSYEKL. Trimming took off 4 bases at V and 5 bases at J, with 14 bases between the two ends.

The chain has TRBV27 and TRBJ2-2; a weak D match, TRBD2 (5 bases). Deletions cut 8 bases from V and 4 bases from J, with 14 bases between. Germline CDR1 and CDR2: MNHEY and SMNVEV (reference sequence). The CDR3 loop spans 14 amino acids. Here the CDR3 DNA reads TGTGCCAGCGGGATCCGAGGGTTCACCGGGGAGCTGTTTTTT. This codes for CASGIRGFTGELFF.

There are a few counts of this clone. This chain links TRBV27 with TRBJ2-7; D unresolved. Looked up from germline, CDR1 is MNHEY and CDR2 is SMNVEV (reference sequence). The CDR3 is 13 amino acids. Trimming took 4 bases from V and 2 from J, leaving 9 bases between them. The CDR3, as DNA: TGTGCCAGCAGTTATGGCAGGACCTACGAGCAGTACTTC. Translating it yields CASSYGRTYEQYF.

The rearrangement uses TRBV7-9 and TRBJ2-1, with 7 bases aligning to TRBD2. V was clipped by 5 bases and J by 10 bases; unmatched bases: 8. The germline V gene has CDR1 SEHNR and CDR2 FQNEAQ (reference sequence). CDR3 length equals 13 residues. CDR3 loop: CASSPPLADEQFF. The CDR3 DNA reads TGTGCCAGCAGCCCCCCCCTAGCGGACGAGCAGTTCTTC.

The chain joins TRBV27 to TRBJ1-1; D possibly corresponds to TRBD1 (6 bases). V dropped 3 bases and J dropped 0 bases, with 14 bases sitting between them. Germline V CDR1 and CDR2: MNHEY, SMNVEV (reference sequence). This CDR3 is 16 amino acids long. CDR3 in amino acids: CASSFLGARLNTEAFF. CDR3 bases: TGTGCCAGCAGTTTTTTGGGGGCGCGTTTGAACACTGAAGCTTTCTTT.

The chain employs TRBV18 and TRBJ2-7, with D maybe TRBD1 (5 bases). Trimming stripped 6 bases from V and 7 bases from J, with 16 bases between. The length of the CDR3 is 13 residues. From germline, CDR1 is KGHSH and CDR2 LQKENI. The CDR3 region is CASSPDTSPEQYF. CDR3 in DNA: TGTGCCAGCTCCCCGGACACCTCTCCGGAGCAGTACTTC.

This clone was picked up one time. This CDR3 is also generated by other DNA sequences in the sample. This chain connects TRBV4-1 to TRBJ2-5, with TRBD1 as a possible D gene (5 bases). Trimming removed 3 bases from V and 1 base from J, with 6 bases in between. The germline gives CDR1 MGHRA, CDR2 YSYEKL. The CDR3 runs to 13 residues. CDR3 sequence (DNA): TGCGCCAGCAGCCAGGGGCCCCAAGAGACCCAGTACTTC. Encoded protein: CASSQGPQETQYF.

J is TRBJ1-3 and V is TRBV28; a weak D match, TRBD1 (5 bases). This CDR3 contains 15 residues. From germline, CDR1 is MDHEN and CDR2 SYDVKM. V was pared by 6 bases and J by 0 bases, with 12 bases between. DNA of the CDR3: TGTGCCAGCAGCCGAGCGGGGGGCTCTGGAAACACCATATATTTT. It translates to CASSRAGGSGNTIYF.

The gene calls are TRBV10-3 and TRBJ2-1, with D perhaps matching TRBD1 (5 bases). The CDR3 loop spans 12 amino acids. V gave up 4 bases and J gave up 9 bases, with 10 bases separating them. In germline, CDR1 is ENHRY, CDR2 SYGVKD. The CDR3 region has the DNA TGTGCCATCAGTGGCTCAGGGCCTGAGCAGTTCTTC. Protein product: CAISGSGPEQFF.

The gene calls are TRBV6-1 and TRBJ2-1; 8 positions match TRBD1. Germline CDR1 reads MNHNS; CDR2 reads SASEGT. This CDR3 region has 13 residues. The ends lost 10 bases at V and 14 bases at J; junction bases unmatched: 16. CDR3 sequence: CATIRSLQGGKFF. The CDR3 DNA reads TGTGCCACCATCCGGTCATTACAGGGGGGCAAGTTCTTC.

The chain has TRBV11-3 and TRBJ1-2; D remains ambiguous. Germline CDR1 and CDR2: SGHNT and YENEEA. The CDR3 is 13 residues long. V was cut by 5 bases and J by 4 bases, with 11 bases left in between. The CDR3 here is CASSRGGIYGYTF. DNA for the CDR3: TGTGCCAGCAGCCGCGGCGGAATCTATGGCTACACCTTC.

This rearrangement joins TRBV2 to TRBJ2-3, with TRBD1 as a possible D gene (5 bases). Trimming cost V 9 bases and J 1 base, with 8 bases left between them. The germline CDR1 and CDR2 sequences are SNHLY and FYNNEI. The CDR3 extends over 12 amino acids. The CDR3 sequence is CASGHGTDTQYF. The CDR3 coding sequence is TGTGCCAGTGGACATGGCACAGATACGCAGTATTTT.

The gene calls are TRBV11-3 and TRBJ1-2; D might be TRBD1 (5 bases). The CDR3 contains 16 residues. Germline V gives CDR1 SGHNT, CDR2 YENEEA. V was trimmed by 1 base and J by 3 bases, leaving 15 bases between them. CDR3 bases: TGTGCCAGCAGCTTAGGACCCGCCTGGACACACTATGGCTACACCTTC. This translates into CASSLGPAWTHYGYTF.

The chain is built from TRBV5-1 and TRBJ2-5, with TRBD1 as a possible D gene (5 bases). Trimming removed 0 bases at V and 1 base at J, with 10 bases between. The V gene's germline CDR1 is SGHRS and CDR2 YFSETQ. This CDR3 contains 15 residues. The chain's CDR3 is CASSLAVQVQETQYF. The CDR3 nucleotides read TGCGCCAGCAGCTTGGCCGTACAGGTCCAAGAGACCCAGTACTTC.

The V gene is TRBV9, the J gene TRBJ2-7, with no clear D. V gave up 3 bases and J gave up 1 base, with 8 bases separating them. Per the germline V gene, CDR1 is SGDLS and CDR2 is YYNGEE. The CDR3 totals 13 residues. The CDR3 protein is CASSGPGSYEQYF. The CDR3 coding sequence is TGTGCCAGCAGCGGACCGGGTTCCTACGAGCAGTACTTC.

The CDR3 bases are TGTGCCAGCAGCTTAGAGCGCGAGCAGTACTTC. This gives the protein CASSLEREQYF. This sequence joins TRBV11-2 and TRBJ2-7; D gene ambiguous. The CDR3 runs 11 residues. In germline, CDR1 is SGHAT, CDR2 FQNNGV. With 0 bases removed from V and 6 bases from J, the gap between germline ends came to 3 bases.

This chain uses TRBV21-1 with TRBJ2-7; the table names TRBD2, a call not compared with the DNA. TRBV21-1 is designated a pseudogene. The length of the CDR3 is 13 residues. The CDR3 protein is CASSFRSCSVQYF. CDR3 nucleotide sequence: TGTGCCAGCAGCTTTAGGAGTTGTTCGGTGCAGTACTTC.

This clone was seen a single time. V gene TRBV7-2 combines with J gene TRBJ2-1, with 7 bases matching TRBD1. The CDR3 is 19 amino acids. V lost 1 base and J lost 0; bases outside the gene matches: 12. Germline V CDR1 and CDR2: SGHTA, FQGNSA. The CDR3 coding sequence is TGTGCCAGCAGCTTAGGCGTCGGCAGGGGGTTTTTCTCCTACAATGAGCAGTTCTTC. Its protein is CASSLGVGRGFFSYNEQFF.

The chain links TRBV6-5 to TRBJ2-7; no reliable D call. With 5 bases removed from V and 0 bases from J, the gap between germline ends came to 11 bases. The V gene's germline CDR1 is MNHEY and CDR2 SVGAGI. This CDR3 contains 14 residues. CDR3 nucleotide sequence: TGTGCCAGCAGTACCGTGGCAATCTCCTACGAGCAGTACTTC. Its translation is CASSTVAISYEQYF.

The chain recombines TRBV5-5 with TRBJ2-7; 7 bases align to TRBD1. After removal of 4 bases from V and 2 bases from J, the junction contained 12 bases not matched to a gene. The CDR3 length is 16 residues. The germline gives CDR1 SGHKS, CDR2 YYEKEE (reference sequence). The CDR3 DNA reads as TGTGCCAGCAGCGTCGCTGGGACAGCAATAGCCTACGAGCAGTACTTC. Translating it yields CASSVAGTAIAYEQYF.

A few counts support this clone. J is TRBJ2-1 and V is TRBV27, with D maybe TRBD2 (6 bases). Deletions cut 2 bases from V and 12 bases from J, with 11 bases between. Germline V gene lookup returns CDR1 MNHEY and CDR2 SMNVEV (reference sequence). The CDR3 spans 12 residues. The CDR3 protein is CASSLGPGGQFF. CDR3 coding DNA: TGTGCCAGCAGTTTAGGCCCCGGGGGGCAGTTCTTC.

This sequence joins TRBV7-9 and TRBJ1-2, with D perhaps TRBD1 (6 bases). This CDR3 contains 12 residues. Germline V gene sequence: CDR1 SEHNR, CDR2 FQNEAQ (reference sequence). The CDR3 is CALGAAPYGYTF. The CDR3, as DNA: TGTGCTCTGGGGGCCGCACCCTACGGCTACACCTTC.

The chain carries TRBV5-1 and TRBJ1-2; D remains ambiguous. The germline gives CDR1 SGHRS, CDR2 YFSETQ. Trimming pared 4 bases from V and 8 bases from J, leaving 15 bases between. The CDR3 totals 13 residues. The CDR3 sequence: CASSPGTAYGYTF. DNA of the CDR3: TGCGCCAGCAGCCCGGGAACAGCGTACGGCTACACCTTC.

J is TRBJ2-3 and V is TRBV4-3, with 14 bases fitting TRBD2. Germline-derived CDR1 and CDR2 are LGHNA and YSLEER. Unmatched junction bases numbered 6, after V lost 4 bases and J lost 6 bases. CDR3 length: 16 residues. CDR3 coding DNA: TGCGCCAGCAGCCCAAGTCGGACTAGCGGGAGGGATACGCAGTATTTT. It yields the protein CASSPSRTSGRDTQYF.

A few counts support this clone. V and J are TRBV10-3 and TRBJ2-7, with D possibly being TRBD1 (6 bases). The CDR3 runs to 15 residues. Germline CDR1 ENHRY, CDR2 SYGVKD. The V gene lost 3 bases and the J gene lost 3 bases, with 15 bases spanning the gap. The DNA of the CDR3 is TGTGCCATCAGTGATCTCACAGGGCGTGGCTACGAGCAGTACTTC. Amino acids: CAISDLTGRGYEQYF.

This chain uses TRBV6-1 with TRBJ1-2, with 9 bases identical to TRBD1. V shed 9 bases, J shed 2 bases, and the junction held 10 bases outside the gene matches. CDR3 length: 15 amino acids. Germline lookup yields CDR1 MNHNS and CDR2 SASEGT. CDR3 nucleotide sequence: TGTGCCAGTCGACAGGGGGTGACAATAAACTATGGCTACACCTTC. Amino acids: CASRQGVTINYGYTF.

The J gene is TRBJ2-5, the V gene TRBV11-3, with D possibly being TRBD1 (5 bases). The end of the DNA fits TRBJ2-7 better, so the J call may be wrong. This CDR3 has 15 amino acids. Germline V gene sequence: CDR1 SGHNT, CDR2 YENEEA. This CDR3 reads CASSPKMQGRYEQYF. For the CDR3, the DNA is TGTGCCAGCAGCCCAAAGATGCAGGGCCGCTACGAGCAGTACTTC.

This clone was detected only once. Sequence at one end of the junction differs from germline and may be a read error. This chain links TRBV25-1 with TRBJ1-2; possible D gene TRBD1, 5 bases. This CDR3 region has 13 residues. Germline assignment: CDR1 MGHDK and CDR2 SYGVNS. The CDR3: CASSESIGGGYPF. CDR3 DNA: TGTGCCAGCAGTGAATCCATCGGGGGTGGCTACCCCTTC.